One and the same sample provided the 25 T cell receptor beta chains below, sequenced in a study of shared clonotypes between healthy human individuals. Assay: immunoSEQ multiplex PCR; the TCRdb copy retains only in-frame clones and omits some. The profile covers a few hundred thousand clones, with around 67% appearing a single time and about 10% taken by the ten largest. Sample: memory CD4+ T cells sorted from blood. The subset denotes: CD45RA-negative fraction. The origin of the receptors is a man in his thirties or forties in good health.

With regard to this clone: Since a far larger clone is one base different, this is likely a read error. CDR3 coding DNA: TGTGCCAGCAGCTTAGGACAGAACACTGAAGCTTTCTTT. Protein sequence: CASSLGQNTEAFF. The chain employs TRBV13 and TRBJ1-1; D remains unclear. Germline V CDR1 and CDR2: PRHDT, FYEKMQ (reference sequence). V was clipped by 0 bases and J by 1 base, with 3 bases between them. The CDR3 is 13 amino acids.

As to this clone: A clone one base away is much larger, so this may be a read error. The chain recombines TRBV4-1 with TRBJ2-7, with D possibly TRBD1 on 5 matching bases. CDR3 length: 14 amino acids. CDR1 and CDR2 from the germline V gene are MGHRA and YSYEKL. The ends were cut back, 3 bases at V and 8 bases at J, with 17 bases in the middle. CDR3 coding DNA: TGCGCCAGCAGCCAGCCTGGGGCCCTTTACAAGCAGTACTTC. It is translated as CASSQPGALYKQYF.

Only a few counts were recorded for this clone. The V call is TRBV6-6, the J call TRBJ2-2; D gene ambiguous. The CDR3 is made up of 15 amino acids. The germline gives CDR1 MNHNY, CDR2 SVGAGI (reference sequence). V lost 6 bases and J 4 bases, leaving 15 bases between the germline ends. CDR3: CASSHRASGTGELFF. CDR3 bases: TGTGCCAGCAGCCACCGGGCGAGTGGCACCGGGGAGCTGTTTTTT.

The genes are TRBV5-1 and TRBJ2-3, with a weak D call TRBD2 (7 bases). Germline assignment: CDR1 SGHRS and CDR2 YFSETQ. The CDR3 is 16 amino acids. Trimming took off 4 bases at V and 4 bases at J, with 19 bases between the two ends. CDR3 sequence: CASSPGGGSRSDTQYF. As DNA, the CDR3 is TGCGCCAGCAGCCCCGGGGGCGGGAGTAGGTCAGATACGCAGTATTTT.

This chain connects TRBV7-6 to TRBJ2-1; 8 bases map to TRBD1. V shed 5 bases, J shed 10 bases, and the junction held 7 bases outside the gene matches. The CDR3 contains 13 residues. Germline CDR1 reads SGHVS; CDR2 reads FNYEAQ. In DNA, the CDR3 is TGTGCCAGCAGCCCAAACAGGGGGGAAGAGCAGTTCTTC. This codes for CASSPNRGEEQFF.

The chain joins TRBV18 to TRBJ2-2; the D gene is possibly TRBD2 (5 bases). Per the germline V gene, CDR1 is KGHSH and CDR2 is LQKENI. The CDR3 runs to 16 residues. Trimming removed 5 bases at V and 0 bases at J, with 13 bases between. The CDR3 nucleotides are TGTGCCAGCTCATCCTTCGGGAACACGAACACCGGGGAGCTGTTTTTT. Protein product: CASSSFGNTNTGELFF.

The chain joins TRBV7-2 to TRBJ2-7; D remains unclear. V was clipped by 0 bases and J by 10 bases, with 10 bases between them. Germline V gives CDR1 SGHTA, CDR2 FQGNSA. CDR3 size: 12 residues. This chain's CDR3 is CASSLATRYQYF. CDR3 coding DNA: TGTGCCAGCAGCTTAGCCACGAGGTACCAGTACTTC. Variable domain in full (rest from reference TRBV7-2 and TRBJ2-7): GAGVSQSPSNKVTEKGKDVELRCDPISGHTALYWYRQSLGQGLEFLIYFQGNSAPDKSGLPSDRFSAERTGGSVSTLTIQRTQQEDSAVYLCASSLATRYQYFGPGTRLTVT.

In this sample, this clone turned up once. The chain joins TRBV6-6 to TRBJ2-7, with 11 bases matching TRBD2. Trimming at V came to 4 bases and at J to 3 bases, leaving 5 bases not matched to a gene. Per the germline V gene, CDR1 is MNHNY and CDR2 is SVGAGI (reference sequence). CDR3 length equals 15 residues. The CDR3 nucleotides read TGTGCCAGCAGTTTGTCTAGCGGGAGGATCTACGAGCAGTACTTC. Translating gives CASSLSSGRIYEQYF.

The V gene is TRBV19, the J gene TRBJ2-2; D is possibly TRBD2 (5 bases). Trimming cost V 6 bases and J 5 bases, with 13 bases left between them. The CDR3 totals 14 residues. Looked up from germline, CDR1 is LNHDA and CDR2 is SQIVND (reference sequence). The CDR3 loop reads CASSDPGRTGELFF. The CDR3 nucleotides are TGTGCCAGTAGCGACCCGGGAAGGACCGGGGAGCTGTTTTTT.

The rearrangement uses TRBV28 and TRBJ1-2, with D hard to call. Looked up from germline, CDR1 is MDHEN and CDR2 is SYDVKM. With 3 bases removed from V and 5 bases from J, the gap between germline ends came to 10 bases. This CDR3 has 13 residues. The CDR3 DNA is TGTGCCAGCAGTTTTGATCGGTTTTATGGCTACACCTTC. It codes for CASSFDRFYGYTF.

V usage is TRBV4-2 and J usage is TRBJ2-7; a possible D gene is TRBD2 (5 bases). V was clipped by 0 bases and J by 3 bases, with 12 bases between them. CDR1 and CDR2 (germline): LGHNA, YNFKEQ. The CDR3 has 15 amino acids. The CDR3 DNA sequence: TGTGCCAGCAGCCAAGATGCGCGAGGGCTCTACGAGCAGTACTTC. The encoded protein is CASSQDARGLYEQYF.

The CDR3 loop reads CASSPYPGGVDGYTF. CDR3 DNA sequence: TGTGCCAGCAGCCCGTACCCTGGCGGAGTCGACGGCTACACCTTC. The chain joins TRBV7-2 to TRBJ1-2, with D unresolved. Trimming cost V 5 bases and J 8 bases, with 21 bases left between them. Germline lookup yields CDR1 SGHTA and CDR2 FQGNSA. There are 15 residues in the CDR3.

This sequence joins TRBV11-2 and TRBJ2-1, with 13 bases matching TRBD2. Trimming took 1 base from V and 4 from J; bases not matched to a gene: 7. Looked up from germline, CDR1 is SGHAT and CDR2 is FQNNGV. The CDR3 runs to 18 residues. The CDR3 DNA sequence: TGTGCCAGCAGCTTAGGACTAGCGGGAGGTCGATTATACAATGAGCAGTTCTTC. As protein: CASSLGLAGGRLYNEQFF.

The chain uses TRBV5-1 and TRBJ1-1; possibly TRBD1 for D (5 bases). V dropped 3 bases and J dropped 0 bases, with 12 bases sitting between them. Per the germline V gene, CDR1 is SGHRS and CDR2 is YFSETQ. The CDR3 runs to 15 residues. The CDR3 reads CASSWRQFLNTEAFF. CDR3 DNA: TGCGCCAGCAGCTGGCGACAGTTTCTGAACACTGAAGCTTTCTTT.

The V gene is TRBV2, the J gene TRBJ2-3; D is undetermined. This CDR3 is built from 16 residues. The V gene's germline CDR1 is SNHLY and CDR2 FYNNEI. V lost 8 bases and J lost 4, with 22 bases in between. CDR3 region: CASRLGPAQSADTQYF. The CDR3, as DNA: TGTGCCAGCCGATTAGGACCGGCCCAAAGCGCAGATACGCAGTATTTT.

This clone has a handful of counts. The J gene is TRBJ1-2, the V gene TRBV5-4; D unclear. CDR1 is SGHNT and CDR2 is YYREEE in the germline V gene (reference sequence). This CDR3 has 12 residues. The V and J ends lost 4 bases and 4 bases respectively, with 8 bases between them. The CDR3 region is CASSDDVYGYTF. In nucleotides, the CDR3 is TGTGCCAGCAGCGATGACGTCTATGGCTACACCTTC. The full variable domain, with the rest looked up from reference TRBV5-4 and TRBJ1-2, is ETGVTQSPTHLIKTRGQQVTLRCSSQSGHNTVSWYQQALGQGPQFIFQYYREEENGRGNFPPRFSGLQFPNYSSELNVNALELDDSALYLCASSDDVYGYTFGSGTRLTVV.

The chain employs TRBV5-1 and TRBJ2-5, with 8 bases aligning to TRBD1. CDR1 and CDR2 (germline): SGHRS, YFSETQ. The CDR3 consists of 15 residues. J lost 4 bases, V lost 4 bases, and 9 bases had no gene match. In DNA, the CDR3 is TGCGCCAGCAGCAGAGACAGGGGTTTCTCAGAGACCCAGTACTTC. It yields the protein CASSRDRGFSETQYF.

V usage is TRBV2 and J usage is TRBJ2-7; TRBD2 matches 7 bases. Germline V gene lookup returns CDR1 SNHLY and CDR2 FYNNEI. The length of the CDR3 is 12 residues. V was pared by 10 bases and J by 3 bases, with 6 bases of the junction left unmatched. DNA for the CDR3: TGTGCCAAGCAACTAGCGAACTACGAGCAGTACTTC. Protein: CAKQLANYEQYF.

In its sample, this clone was seen once. The chain links TRBV28 to TRBJ2-6; D gene unclear. Trimming removed 3 bases from V and 4 bases from J, with 13 bases in between. This CDR3 is built from 16 residues. Germline CDR1 reads MDHEN; CDR2 reads SYDVKM. The CDR3 coding sequence is TGTGCCAGCAGTTTCTTCCGGGCGTCCGGGGCCAACGTCCTGACTTTC. Translation: CASSFFRASGANVLTF.

This clone was counted once. The chain couples TRBV6-6 to TRBJ2-1; D uncertain. The length of the CDR3 is 13 residues. Per the germline V gene, CDR1 is MNHNY and CDR2 is SVGAGI (reference sequence). V was clipped by 7 bases and J by 9 bases, with 16 bases between them. CDR3: CASTTLPGGEQFF. The CDR3 DNA follows: TGTGCCAGCACAACACTTCCCGGTGGTGAGCAGTTCTTC.

This clone was observed a handful of times. CDR3 in amino acids: CASSSDRFQPQHF. CDR3 DNA: TGTGCCAGCAGTTCGGACAGGTTTCAGCCCCAGCATTTT. The chain joins TRBV7-2 to TRBJ1-5, with TRBD1 matching 7 bases. This CDR3 comprises 13 residues. After removal of 6 bases from V and 6 bases from J, the junction contained 5 bases not matched to a gene. Germline CDR1 reads SGHTA; CDR2 reads FQGNSA.

The V and J genes are TRBV5-6 and TRBJ2-7; the match to TRBD1 covers 7 bases. V trimming: 0 bases; J trimming: 0 bases; junction bases outside the gene matches: 6. The CDR3 sequence is 16 residues long. In germline, CDR1 is SGHDT, CDR2 YYEEEE. CDR3 in amino acids: CASSLAPGTASYEQYF. The CDR3 region has the DNA TGTGCCAGCAGCTTGGCCCCCGGGACAGCCTCCTACGAGCAGTACTTC.

The CDR3 region has the DNA TGTGCCAGAAGCTTGGACACGGGCCCTTTCCCGTTCTGGGCCAACGTCCTGACTTTC. Amino acids: CARSLDTGPFPFWANVLTF. The chain couples TRBV5-3 to TRBJ2-6; D remains ambiguous. TRBV5-3 is an ORF; its function is uncertain. This CDR3 comprises 19 residues. Trimming pared 0 bases from V and 5 bases from J, leaving 21 bases between.

The chain links TRBV5-1 to TRBJ2-2; D remains unclear. The CDR3 covers 17 residues. The germline V gene encodes CDR1 SGHRS and CDR2 YFSETQ. Between the trimmed V and J ends, which lost 0 bases and 0 bases, there was a span of 12 bases. The CDR3 sequence is CASSLGTFRSNTGELFF. The DNA for the CDR3 is TGCGCCAGCAGCTTGGGGACCTTTCGGTCGAACACCGGGGAGCTGTTTTTT.

The CDR3 region is CASSLNLLTGSNQPQHF. CDR3 nucleotide sequence: TGTGCCAGCAGTTTAAATCTCCTGACGGGGAGCAATCAGCCCCAGCATTTT. The chain recombines TRBV28 with TRBJ1-5; no definite D call. The CDR3 consists of 17 residues. Between the trimmed V and J ends, which lost 2 bases and 1 base, there was a span of 15 bases. Germline CDR1 is MDHEN and CDR2 is SYDVKM. The full variable domain, rest sourced from reference TRBV28 and TRBJ1-5, is DVKVTQSSRYLVKRTGEKVFLECVQDMDHENMFWYRQDPGLGLRLIYFSYDVKMKEKGDIPEGYSVSREKKERFSLILESASTNQTSMYLCASSLNLLTGSNQPQHFGDGTRLSIL.